Listed below are T cell receptor beta chains from one sample, sequenced in a study of beta chain features in type 1 diabetes. TCRdb's table, derived via immunoSEQ multiplex PCR, lists solely in-frame clones and lacks some. In the table there are hundreds of thousands of clones, 14% to 15% of which are singletons. Sequenced material: naive CD4+ T cells from blood. The receptors originated from a man aged 18 to 35 with type 1 diabetes. Each CDR3 is given with its conserved first and last residue. D genes are given only for firm matches. Rows may omit the clone size; those that give it use once, few, many or a size class.

cdr3_nt: TGTGCCAGCGGGAGAGATTACAATGAGCAGTTCTTC; cdr3_aa: CASGRDYNEQFF; d_call: NA; clone_size: few; v_call: TRBV9; j_call: TRBJ2-1
cdr3_nt: TGTGCCAGCAGTTACTCGGGGACTAGCGGCTACGAGCAGTACTTC; cdr3_aa: CASSYSGTSGYEQYF; d_call: TRBD2; clone_size: NA; v_call: TRBV6-5; j_call: TRBJ2-7
cdr3_nt: TGTGCCACCAGCAGAGGAGGGACAGGCCAAGAGACCCAGTACTTC; cdr3_aa: CATSRGGTGQETQYF; d_call: TRBD1; clone_size: few; v_call: TRBV15; j_call: TRBJ2-5
cdr3_nt: TGCGCCAGCAGCTTGGGCGTTTCCACAGATACGCAGTATTTT; cdr3_aa: CASSLGVSTDTQYF; d_call: NA; clone_size: NA; v_call: TRBV5-1; j_call: TRBJ2-3
cdr3_nt: TGCGCCAGCAGCCAAGGATTAGGGAGAGGGAACACTGAAGCTTTCTTT; cdr3_aa: CASSQGLGRGNTEAFF; d_call: NA; clone_size: NA; v_call: TRBV4-3; j_call: TRBJ1-1
cdr3_nt: TGTGCCAGCAGCCCTAGCGGGAGGGCCTTTGGGTTCTTC; cdr3_aa: CASSPSGRAFGFF; d_call: TRBD2; clone_size: few; v_call: TRBV7-9; j_call: TRBJ2-1
cdr3_nt: TGCGCCAGCAGCTCTACGACAGGGAGAGTCGGCTACACCTTC; cdr3_aa: CASSSTTGRVGYTF; d_call: TRBD1; clone_size: NA; v_call: TRBV5-1; j_call: TRBJ1-2
cdr3_nt: TGTGCCAGCAGCGTAGCTACGAGGTACAATGAGCAGTTCTTC; cdr3_aa: CASSVATRYNEQFF; d_call: NA; clone_size: NA; v_call: TRBV9; j_call: TRBJ2-1
cdr3_nt: TGTGCCAGCAGCTTGGTGACAGGGGGGAATCAGCCCCAGCATTTT; cdr3_aa: CASSLVTGGNQPQHF; d_call: TRBD1; clone_size: few; v_call: TRBV5-8; j_call: TRBJ1-5
cdr3_nt: TGTGCCAGCCGGCTAGCGGGAGGTGAGCAGTTCTTC; cdr3_aa: CASRLAGGEQFF; d_call: TRBD2; clone_size: NA; v_call: TRBV2; j_call: TRBJ2-1
cdr3_nt: TGTGCCAGCAGCACTGTAAAGGAGCAGTTCTTC; cdr3_aa: CASSTVKEQFF; d_call: NA; clone_size: many; v_call: TRBV11-2; j_call: TRBJ2-1
cdr3_nt: TGTGCCAGCAGTCTACTAGCGGCCCTGAACACCGGGGAGCTGTTTTTT; cdr3_aa: CASSLLAALNTGELFF; d_call: TRBD2; clone_size: few; v_call: TRBV27; j_call: TRBJ2-2
cdr3_nt: TGCGCCAGCAGCCCACAGGGGGCAGGTGGAAACACCATATATTTT; cdr3_aa: CASSPQGAGGNTIYF; d_call: TRBD1; clone_size: few; v_call: TRBV4-3; j_call: TRBJ1-3
cdr3_nt: TGTGCCAGCTCACCGGAAGCGGGGACCTCATACGAGCAGTACTTC; cdr3_aa: CASSPEAGTSYEQYF; d_call: TRBD2; clone_size: NA; v_call: TRBV18; j_call: TRBJ2-7
cdr3_nt: TGTGCCAGTTTAGCGGGAGGGCCCCACGAGCAGTACTTC; cdr3_aa: CASLAGGPHEQYF; d_call: TRBD2; clone_size: once; v_call: TRBV2; j_call: TRBJ2-7
cdr3_nt: TGTGCCAGCAGCCCTTGGGGGGGCGAAGGTAAACTGTTTTTT; cdr3_aa: CASSPWGGEGKLFF; d_call: NA; clone_size: NA; v_call: TRBV11-2; j_call: TRBJ1-4
cdr3_nt: TGTGCCAGCAGCTTAGGGCTAGAGGACGAGCAGTACTTC; cdr3_aa: CASSLGLEDEQYF; d_call: NA; clone_size: NA; v_call: TRBV7-2; j_call: TRBJ2-7
cdr3_nt: TGCGCCAGCAGCTTGGAGGTTGGAGGAAACATTCAGTACTTC; cdr3_aa: CASSLEVGGNIQYF; d_call: NA; clone_size: few; v_call: TRBV5-1; j_call: TRBJ2-4
cdr3_nt: TGTGCCAGCAGTCGACTAGCGGGATTATACGAGCAGTACTTC; cdr3_aa: CASSRLAGLYEQYF; d_call: TRBD2; clone_size: NA; v_call: TRBV28; j_call: TRBJ2-7
cdr3_nt: TGTGCCAGCAGCACGCTAGCGGCCTACAATGAGCAGTTCTTC; cdr3_aa: CASSTLAAYNEQFF; d_call: TRBD2; clone_size: NA; v_call: TRBV7-9; j_call: TRBJ2-1
cdr3_nt: TGTGCCAGCAGTTCCCACGCGACTCGTAACTATGGCTACACCTTC; cdr3_aa: CASSSHATRNYGYTF; d_call: NA; clone_size: few; v_call: TRBV28; j_call: TRBJ1-2
cdr3_nt: TGTGCCAGCAGTAGGGGACAGGGGTGGAGTGAGCAGTTCTTC; cdr3_aa: CASSRGQGWSEQFF; d_call: TRBD1; clone_size: few; v_call: TRBV2; j_call: TRBJ2-1
cdr3_nt: TGTGCCAGCAGCCCGGGGGGTCCCTATGGCTACACCTTC; cdr3_aa: CASSPGGPYGYTF; d_call: NA; clone_size: NA; v_call: TRBV28; j_call: TRBJ1-2
cdr3_nt: TGTGCCAGCAGTGATCGACAGGTCTACGAGCAGTACTTC; cdr3_aa: CASSDRQVYEQYF; d_call: NA; clone_size: NA; v_call: TRBV25-1; j_call: TRBJ2-7
cdr3_nt: TGTGCCAGCTCACCAGGGACAGGGCACGAAAAACTGTTTTTT; cdr3_aa: CASSPGTGHEKLFF; d_call: TRBD1; clone_size: NA; v_call: TRBV18; j_call: TRBJ1-4
cdr3_nt: TGCGCCAGCAGCCAAGATCCCCCCCGGGGGTACAATGAGCAGTTCTTC; cdr3_aa: CASSQDPPRGYNEQFF; d_call: NA; clone_size: NA; v_call: TRBV4-3; j_call: TRBJ2-1
cdr3_nt: TGTGCCAGCAGTTTAGTAGGCGGAGAGACCCAGTACTTC; cdr3_aa: CASSLVGGETQYF; d_call: NA; clone_size: NA; v_call: TRBV28; j_call: TRBJ2-5
cdr3_nt: TGTGCCAGCAGCCGCCTAGCAGATACGCAGTATTTT; cdr3_aa: CASSRLADTQYF; d_call: NA; clone_size: few; v_call: TRBV7-9; j_call: TRBJ2-3
cdr3_nt: TGTGCCAGCAGCCCGAGAGGCAGGGCACCTAGCTCTGGGGCCAACGTCCTGACTTTC; cdr3_aa: CASSPRGRAPSSGANVLTF; d_call: NA; clone_size: NA; v_call: TRBV28; j_call: TRBJ2-6
cdr3_nt: TGTGCCAGCAGCATGCGGACAGGGCGCCAGGATACGCAGTATTTT; cdr3_aa: CASSMRTGRQDTQYF; d_call: TRBD1; clone_size: NA; v_call: TRBV7-2; j_call: TRBJ2-3
cdr3_nt: TGTGCCTGGGTCCGCGGGCTGACCGCCTACGAGCAGTACTTC; cdr3_aa: CAWVRGLTAYEQYF; d_call: NA; clone_size: few; v_call: TRBV30; j_call: TRBJ2-7
cdr3_nt: TGTGCCAGCAGCTTAGGACTAGCGGGAGTAACCGGGGAGCTGTTTTTT; cdr3_aa: CASSLGLAGVTGELFF; d_call: TRBD2; clone_size: few; v_call: TRBV7-6; j_call: TRBJ2-2
cdr3_nt: TGTGCCAGCAGCGTAGACCCGAGCGGGGGGTGGACCGGGGAGCTGTTTTTT; cdr3_aa: CASSVDPSGGWTGELFF; d_call: TRBD2; clone_size: few; v_call: TRBV9; j_call: TRBJ2-2
cdr3_nt: TGTGCCAGCAGCGTAAGACAGTCCTCCTACGAGCAGTACTTC; cdr3_aa: CASSVRQSSYEQYF; d_call: NA; clone_size: few; v_call: TRBV13; j_call: TRBJ2-7
cdr3_nt: TGTGCCAGCAGCTTGAGGGAGTCAGGGCCCCAGCATTTT; cdr3_aa: CASSLRESGPQHF; d_call: NA; clone_size: NA; v_call: TRBV5-4; j_call: TRBJ1-5
cdr3_nt: TGTGCCAGCAGCTTAGGAGTAGCGGGAATAAACACAGATACGCAGTATTTT; cdr3_aa: CASSLGVAGINTDTQYF; d_call: TRBD2; clone_size: few; v_call: TRBV13; j_call: TRBJ2-3
cdr3_nt: TGTGCCAGCAGTGACCTACGGCCCAGAGGTCAGCCCCAGCATTTT; cdr3_aa: CASSDLRPRGQPQHF; d_call: NA; clone_size: few; v_call: TRBV6-1; j_call: TRBJ1-5
cdr3_nt: TGTGCCAGTAGTCTAGCGCGTAACACAGATACGCAGTATTTT; cdr3_aa: CASSLARNTDTQYF; d_call: NA; clone_size: few; v_call: TRBV19; j_call: TRBJ2-3
cdr3_nt: TGTGCCAGCACCTCGGCTGCGGACACTGAAGCTTTCTTT; cdr3_aa: CASTSAADTEAFF; d_call: NA; clone_size: few; v_call: TRBV28; j_call: TRBJ1-1
cdr3_nt: TGTGCCAGCAGCCGTGGGGGCGGCTATGGCTACACCTTC; cdr3_aa: CASSRGGGYGYTF; d_call: NA; clone_size: few; v_call: TRBV11-2; j_call: TRBJ1-2
cdr3_nt: TGTGCCAGCAGCGGGGACACCCTTACTGAAGCTTTCTTT; cdr3_aa: CASSGDTLTEAFF; d_call: NA; clone_size: few; v_call: TRBV11-2; j_call: TRBJ1-1
cdr3_nt: TGTGCCAGCAGTTACCGCAGGGCGAACACTGAAGCTTTCTTT; cdr3_aa: CASSYRRANTEAFF; d_call: NA; clone_size: few; v_call: TRBV6-6; j_call: TRBJ1-1
cdr3_nt: TGTGCCAGCAGTGAAGCCCGGGAGACCCAGTACTTC; cdr3_aa: CASSEARETQYF; d_call: NA; clone_size: few; v_call: TRBV6-5; j_call: TRBJ2-5
cdr3_nt: TGTGCCTGGAGTAGGGGGGGAAATTCACCCCTCCACTTT; cdr3_aa: CAWSRGGNSPLHF; d_call: NA; clone_size: few; v_call: TRBV30; j_call: TRBJ1-6
cdr3_nt: TGTGCCAGCAGCTTAGAGCCCCGTTTTGGATTCTCTAGCGGGCGGGCCACAGATACGCAGTATTTT; cdr3_aa: CASSLEPRFGFSSGRATDTQYF; d_call: TRBD2; clone_size: NA; v_call: TRBV13; j_call: TRBJ2-3
cdr3_nt: TGTGCCAGCAGTTTGAGTGGAGCCGGGGAGCTGTTTTTT; cdr3_aa: CASSLSGAGELFF; d_call: NA; clone_size: few; v_call: TRBV28; j_call: TRBJ2-2